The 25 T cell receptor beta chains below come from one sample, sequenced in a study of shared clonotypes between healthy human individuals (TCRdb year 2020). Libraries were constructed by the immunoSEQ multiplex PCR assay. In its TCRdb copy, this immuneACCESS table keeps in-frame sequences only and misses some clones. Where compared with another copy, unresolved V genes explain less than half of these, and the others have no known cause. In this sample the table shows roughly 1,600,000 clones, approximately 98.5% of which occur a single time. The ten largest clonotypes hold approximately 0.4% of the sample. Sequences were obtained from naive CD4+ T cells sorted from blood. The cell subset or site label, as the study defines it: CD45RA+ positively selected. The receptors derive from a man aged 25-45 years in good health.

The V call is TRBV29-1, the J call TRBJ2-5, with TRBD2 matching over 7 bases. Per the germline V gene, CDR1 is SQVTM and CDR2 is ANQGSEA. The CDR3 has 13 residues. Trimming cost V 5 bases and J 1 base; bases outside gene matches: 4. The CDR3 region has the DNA TGCAGCGTTCTAGCTAGCGGCCAAGAGACCCAGTACTTC. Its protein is CSVLASGQETQYF.

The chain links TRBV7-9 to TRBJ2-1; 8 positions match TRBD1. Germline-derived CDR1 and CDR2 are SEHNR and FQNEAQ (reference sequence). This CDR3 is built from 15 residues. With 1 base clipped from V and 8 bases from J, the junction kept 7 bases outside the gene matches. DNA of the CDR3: TGTGCCAGCAGCTTAGGGGGACAGGTATATCATGAGCAGTTCTTC. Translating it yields CASSLGGQVYHEQFF. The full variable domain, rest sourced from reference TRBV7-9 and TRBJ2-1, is DTGVSQNPRHKITKRGQNVTFRCDPISEHNRLYWYRQTLGQGPEFLTYFQNEAQLEKSRLLSDRFSAERPKGSFSTLEIQRTEQGDSAMYLCASSLGGQVYHEQFFGPGTRLTVL.

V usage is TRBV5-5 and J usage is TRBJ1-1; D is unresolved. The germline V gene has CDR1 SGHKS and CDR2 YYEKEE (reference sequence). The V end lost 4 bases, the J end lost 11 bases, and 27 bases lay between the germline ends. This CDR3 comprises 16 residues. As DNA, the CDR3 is TGTGCCAGCAGCCCCAAGTATGGACTCCCGCAAGTGGCGGCTTTCTTT. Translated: CASSPKYGLPQVAAFF.

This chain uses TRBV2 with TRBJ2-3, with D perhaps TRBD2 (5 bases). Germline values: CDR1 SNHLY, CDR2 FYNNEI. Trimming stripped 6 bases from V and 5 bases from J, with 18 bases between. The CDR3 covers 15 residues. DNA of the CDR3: TGTGCCAGCAGATCAGGACTCCCCGCCGTAGATACGCAGTATTTT. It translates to CASRSGLPAVDTQYF.

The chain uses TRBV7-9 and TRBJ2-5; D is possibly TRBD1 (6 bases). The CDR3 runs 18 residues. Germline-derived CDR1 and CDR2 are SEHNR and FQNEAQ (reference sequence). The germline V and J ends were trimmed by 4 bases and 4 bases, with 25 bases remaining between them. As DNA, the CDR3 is TGTGCCAGCAGCTCCTTAAAGATCCGGACAGTAGTAGGAGAGACCCAGTACTTC. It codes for CASSSLKIRTVVGETQYF.

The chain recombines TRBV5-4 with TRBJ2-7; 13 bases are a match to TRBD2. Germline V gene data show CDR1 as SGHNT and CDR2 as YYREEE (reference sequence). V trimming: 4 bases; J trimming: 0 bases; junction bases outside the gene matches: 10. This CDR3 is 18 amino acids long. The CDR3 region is CASSPETRTSGSSYEQYF. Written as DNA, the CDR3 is TGTGCCAGCAGCCCCGAAACCCGGACTAGCGGGAGCTCCTACGAGCAGTACTTC.

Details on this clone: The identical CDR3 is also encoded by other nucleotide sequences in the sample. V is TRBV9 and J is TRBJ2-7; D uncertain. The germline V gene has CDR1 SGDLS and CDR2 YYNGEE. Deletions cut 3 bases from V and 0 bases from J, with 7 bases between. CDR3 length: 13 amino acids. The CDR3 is CASSGVGSYEQYF. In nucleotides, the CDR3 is TGTGCCAGCAGCGGAGTTGGCTCCTACGAGCAGTACTTC.

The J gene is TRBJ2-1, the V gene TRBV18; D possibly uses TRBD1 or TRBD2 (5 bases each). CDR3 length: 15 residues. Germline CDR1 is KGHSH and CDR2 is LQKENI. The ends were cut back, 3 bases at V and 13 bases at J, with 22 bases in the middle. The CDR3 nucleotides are TGTGCCAGCTCACCCCTAGCTGCGGTGGAATGGGGCCAGTTCTTC. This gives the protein CASSPLAAVEWGQFF.

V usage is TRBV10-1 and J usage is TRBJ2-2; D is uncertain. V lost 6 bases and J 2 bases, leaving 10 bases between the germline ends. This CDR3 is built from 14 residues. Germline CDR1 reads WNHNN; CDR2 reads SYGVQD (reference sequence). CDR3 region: CASSPRLNTGELFF. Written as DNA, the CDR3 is TGCGCCAGCAGCCCCCGACTCAACACCGGGGAGCTGTTTTTT.

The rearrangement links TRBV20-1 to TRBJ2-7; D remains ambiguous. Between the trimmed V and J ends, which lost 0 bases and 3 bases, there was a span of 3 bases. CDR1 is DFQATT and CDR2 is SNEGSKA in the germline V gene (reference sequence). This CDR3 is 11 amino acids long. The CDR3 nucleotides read TGCAGTGCTAGAGATATCTACGAGCAGTACTTC. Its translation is CSARDIYEQYF.

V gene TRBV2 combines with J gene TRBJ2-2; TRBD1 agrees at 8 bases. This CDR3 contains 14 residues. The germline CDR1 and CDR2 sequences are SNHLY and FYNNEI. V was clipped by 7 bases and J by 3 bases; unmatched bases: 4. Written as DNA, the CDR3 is TGTGCCAGCATAGGACAGGGCCACACCGGGGAGCTGTTTTTT. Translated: CASIGQGHTGELFF.

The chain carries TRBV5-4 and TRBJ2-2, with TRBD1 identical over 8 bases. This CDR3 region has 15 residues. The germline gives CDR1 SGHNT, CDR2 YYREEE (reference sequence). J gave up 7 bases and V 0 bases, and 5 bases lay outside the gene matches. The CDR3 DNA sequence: TGTGCCAGCAGCTTGGCTCAGGGGGCAAACGGGGAGCTGTTTTTT. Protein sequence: CASSLAQGANGELFF. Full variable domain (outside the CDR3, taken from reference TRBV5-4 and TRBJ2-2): ETGVTQSPTHLIKTRGQQVTLRCSSQSGHNTVSWYQQALGQGPQFIFQYYREEENGRGNFPPRFSGLQFPNYSSELNVNALELDDSALYLCASSLAQGANGELFFGEGSRLTVL.

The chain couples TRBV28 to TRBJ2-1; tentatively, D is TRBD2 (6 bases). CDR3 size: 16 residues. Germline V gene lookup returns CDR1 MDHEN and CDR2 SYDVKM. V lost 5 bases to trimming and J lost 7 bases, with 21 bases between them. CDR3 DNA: TGTGCCAGCAGTCCCTCCCTAGCGCCCCTGGGTAATGAGCAGTTCTTC. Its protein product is CASSPSLAPLGNEQFF.

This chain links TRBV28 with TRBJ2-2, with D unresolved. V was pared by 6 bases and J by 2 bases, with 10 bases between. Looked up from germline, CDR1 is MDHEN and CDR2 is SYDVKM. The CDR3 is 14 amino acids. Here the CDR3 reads CASSLWPNTGELFF. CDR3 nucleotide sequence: TGTGCCAGCAGCTTGTGGCCTAACACCGGGGAGCTGTTTTTT.

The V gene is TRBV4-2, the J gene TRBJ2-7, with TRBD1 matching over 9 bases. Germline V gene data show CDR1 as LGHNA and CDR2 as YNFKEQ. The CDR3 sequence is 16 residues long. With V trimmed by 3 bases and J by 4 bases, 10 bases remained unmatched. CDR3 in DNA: TGTGCCAGCAGCCAGGCCCCCGGGACAGGGAAGTACGAGCAGTACTTC. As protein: CASSQAPGTGKYEQYF.

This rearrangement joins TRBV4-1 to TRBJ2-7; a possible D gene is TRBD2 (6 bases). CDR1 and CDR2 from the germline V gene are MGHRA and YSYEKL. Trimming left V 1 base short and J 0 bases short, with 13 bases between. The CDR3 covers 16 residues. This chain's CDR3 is CASSQGRAGRSYEQYF. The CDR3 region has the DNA TGCGCCAGCAGCCAAGGGAGGGCGGGCCGCTCCTACGAGCAGTACTTC.

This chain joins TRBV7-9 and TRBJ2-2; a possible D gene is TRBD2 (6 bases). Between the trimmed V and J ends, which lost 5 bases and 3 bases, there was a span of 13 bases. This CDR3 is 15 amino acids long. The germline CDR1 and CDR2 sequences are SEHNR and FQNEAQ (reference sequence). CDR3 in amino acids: CASSPVWGDTGELFF. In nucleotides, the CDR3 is TGTGCCAGCAGCCCCGTCTGGGGGGACACCGGGGAGCTGTTTTTT.

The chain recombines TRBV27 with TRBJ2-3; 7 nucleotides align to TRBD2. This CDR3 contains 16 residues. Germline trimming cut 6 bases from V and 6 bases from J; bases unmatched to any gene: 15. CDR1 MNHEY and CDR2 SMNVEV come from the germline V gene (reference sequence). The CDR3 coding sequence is TGTGCCAGCAGGATTCTCGGGACTACCGCTTCGGATACGCAGTATTTT. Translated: CASRILGTTASDTQYF.

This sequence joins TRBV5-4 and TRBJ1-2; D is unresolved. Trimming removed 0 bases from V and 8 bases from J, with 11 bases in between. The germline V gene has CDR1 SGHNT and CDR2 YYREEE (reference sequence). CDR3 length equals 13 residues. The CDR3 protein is CASSLGRGMGYTF. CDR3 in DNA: TGTGCCAGCAGCTTGGGTCGGGGTATGGGCTACACCTTC. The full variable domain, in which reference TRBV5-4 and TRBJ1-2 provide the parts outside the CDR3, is ETGVTQSPTHLIKTRGQQVTLRCSSQSGHNTVSWYQQALGQGPQFIFQYYREEENGRGNFPPRFSGLQFPNYSSELNVNALELDDSALYLCASSLGRGMGYTFGSGTRLTVV.

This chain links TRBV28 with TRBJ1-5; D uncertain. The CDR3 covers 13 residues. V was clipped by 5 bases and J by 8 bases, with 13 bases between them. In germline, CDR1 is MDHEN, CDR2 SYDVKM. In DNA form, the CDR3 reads TGTGCCAGCAGTCCGATTGGGGTAAAGCCCCAGCATTTT. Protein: CASSPIGVKPQHF.

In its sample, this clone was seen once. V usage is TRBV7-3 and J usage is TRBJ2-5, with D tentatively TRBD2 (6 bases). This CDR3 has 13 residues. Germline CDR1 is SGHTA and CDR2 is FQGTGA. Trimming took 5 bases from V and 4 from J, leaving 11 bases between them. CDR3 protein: CASSRGAGETQYF. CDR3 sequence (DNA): TGTGCCAGCAGCCGCGGGGCTGGAGAGACCCAGTACTTC.

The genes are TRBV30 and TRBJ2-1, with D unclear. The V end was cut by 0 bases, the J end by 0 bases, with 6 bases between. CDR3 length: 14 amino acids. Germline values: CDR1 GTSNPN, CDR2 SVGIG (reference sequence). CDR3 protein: CAWSVSTSYNEQFF. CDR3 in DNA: TGTGCCTGGAGTGTGTCTACCTCCTACAATGAGCAGTTCTTC.

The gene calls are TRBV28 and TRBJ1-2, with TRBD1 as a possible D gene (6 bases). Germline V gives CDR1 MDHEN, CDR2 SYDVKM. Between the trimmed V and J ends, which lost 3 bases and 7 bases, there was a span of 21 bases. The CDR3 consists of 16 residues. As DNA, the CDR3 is TGTGCCAGCAGTTTCCTACAAGGAGGGGGGTTGAGTGGCTACACCTTC. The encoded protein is CASSFLQGGGLSGYTF.

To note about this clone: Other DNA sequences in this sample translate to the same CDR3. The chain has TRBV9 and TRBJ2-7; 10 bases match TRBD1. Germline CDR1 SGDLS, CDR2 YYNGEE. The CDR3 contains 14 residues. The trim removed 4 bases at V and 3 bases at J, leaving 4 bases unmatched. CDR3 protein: CASSPRTGGYEQYF. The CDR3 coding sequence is TGTGCCAGCAGCCCTCGGACAGGGGGCTACGAGCAGTACTTC.

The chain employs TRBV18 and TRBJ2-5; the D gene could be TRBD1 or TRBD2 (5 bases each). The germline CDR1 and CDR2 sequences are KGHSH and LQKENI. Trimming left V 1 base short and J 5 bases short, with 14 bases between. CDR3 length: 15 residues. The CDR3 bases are TGTGCCAGCTCACCACGAGAAGGGACGGGGGAGACCCAGTACTTC. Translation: CASSPREGTGETQYF. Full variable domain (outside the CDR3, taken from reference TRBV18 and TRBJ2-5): NAGVMQNPRHLVRRRGQEARLRCSPMKGHSHVYWYRQLPEEGLKFMVYLQKENIIDESGMPKERFSAEFPKEGPSILRIQQVVRGDSAAYFCASSPREGTGETQYFGPGTRLLVL.